This T cell receptor (beta chain) is from a study of cytomegalovirus exposure and HLA in healthy donors. Study conclusions and caveats: Certain indistinguishable V segments, among them TRBV6-2 and TRBV6-3, were excluded. One later analysis reportedly identified an Asian-associated ancestry cluster that showed fewer N-insertions than the approximately 600-donor mean. Further analysis was carried out later, and it showed several of the most significant clusters appearing linked to common viral pathogens.

Deletions cut 8 bases from V and 15 bases from J, with 17 bases between. The CDR3 length is 11 residues. Germline loops: CDR1 SNHLY, CDR2 FYNNEI. In the PCR, 60 Vbeta and 13 Jbeta primers were used. The method was immunoSEQ multiplex PCR; TCRdb's version includes in-frame clones alone and lacks a portion of them. The table shows around 130,000 clones, with roughly 80% occurring only once. As regards this clone: The antigen is not known.

The clonotype originates from a woman aged 18-30 years in good health and CMV-seronegative. J is TRBJ2-1 and V is TRBV2; maybe TRBD2 (6 bases). Sequencing input: PBMCs. The CDR3 DNA reads TGTGCCAGCCCATCGGGGACTCTTGGGTTCTTC. The encoded protein is CASPSGTLGFF.